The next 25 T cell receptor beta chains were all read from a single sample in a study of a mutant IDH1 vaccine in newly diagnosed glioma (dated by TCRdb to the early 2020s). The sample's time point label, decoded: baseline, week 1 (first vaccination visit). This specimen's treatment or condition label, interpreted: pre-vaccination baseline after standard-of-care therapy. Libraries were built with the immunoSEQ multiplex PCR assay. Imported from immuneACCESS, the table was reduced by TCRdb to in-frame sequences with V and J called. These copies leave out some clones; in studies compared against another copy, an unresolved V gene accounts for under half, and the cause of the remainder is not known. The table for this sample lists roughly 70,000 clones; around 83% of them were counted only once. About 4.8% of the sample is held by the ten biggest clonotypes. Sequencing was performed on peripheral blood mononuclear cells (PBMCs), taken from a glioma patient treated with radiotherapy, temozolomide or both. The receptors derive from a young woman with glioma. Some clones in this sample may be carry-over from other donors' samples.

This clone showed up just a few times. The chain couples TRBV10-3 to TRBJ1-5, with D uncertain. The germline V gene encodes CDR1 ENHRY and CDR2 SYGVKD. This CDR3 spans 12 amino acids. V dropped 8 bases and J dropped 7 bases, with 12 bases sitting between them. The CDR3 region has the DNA TGTGCCATCTCTGAGGGAGGACAGCCCCAGCATTTT. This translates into CAISEGGQPQHF.

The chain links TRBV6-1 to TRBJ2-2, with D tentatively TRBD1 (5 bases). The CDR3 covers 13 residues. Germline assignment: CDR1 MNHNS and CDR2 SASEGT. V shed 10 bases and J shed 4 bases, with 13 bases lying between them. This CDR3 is CATLRRGTGELFF. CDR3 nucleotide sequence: TGTGCCACCCTCCGAAGGGGCACCGGGGAGCTGTTTTTT.

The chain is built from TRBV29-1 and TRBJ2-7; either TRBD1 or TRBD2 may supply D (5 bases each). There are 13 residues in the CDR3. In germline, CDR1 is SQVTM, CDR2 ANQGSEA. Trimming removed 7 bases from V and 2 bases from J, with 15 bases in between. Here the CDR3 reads CSATGTGPYEQYF. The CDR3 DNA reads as TGCAGCGCCACGGGGACGGGGCCCTACGAGCAGTACTTC.

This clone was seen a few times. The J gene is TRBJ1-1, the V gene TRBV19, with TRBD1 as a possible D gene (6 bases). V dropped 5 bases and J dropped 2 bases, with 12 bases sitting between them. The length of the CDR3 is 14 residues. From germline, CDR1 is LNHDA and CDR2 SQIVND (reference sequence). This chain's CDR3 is CASSQGMGNTEAFF. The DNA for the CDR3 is TGTGCCAGTAGTCAGGGGATGGGCAACACTGAAGCTTTCTTT.

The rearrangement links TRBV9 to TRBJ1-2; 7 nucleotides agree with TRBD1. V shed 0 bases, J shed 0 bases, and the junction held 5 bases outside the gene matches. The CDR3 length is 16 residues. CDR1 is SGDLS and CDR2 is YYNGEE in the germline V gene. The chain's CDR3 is CASSVGLTGANYGYTF. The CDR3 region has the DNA TGTGCCAGCAGCGTAGGTCTAACAGGGGCTAACTATGGCTACACCTTC.

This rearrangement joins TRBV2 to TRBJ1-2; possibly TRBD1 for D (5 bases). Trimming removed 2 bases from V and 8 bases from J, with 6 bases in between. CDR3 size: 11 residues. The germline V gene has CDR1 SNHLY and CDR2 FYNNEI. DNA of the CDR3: TGTGCCAGCAGTGAATACAGGGGCTACACCTTC. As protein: CASSEYRGYTF.

DNA for the CDR3: TGTGCCAGCAGTCCTGAGCGGGGGCTAGGAGGCAATCAGCCCCAGCATTTT. It specifies CASSPERGLGGNQPQHF. This chain uses TRBV27 with TRBJ1-5, with D possibly TRBD1 on 6 matching bases. V dropped 5 bases and J dropped 2 bases, with 19 bases sitting between them. CDR3 length equals 17 residues. Germline V lookup: CDR1 MNHEY, CDR2 SMNVEV (reference sequence).

The DNA of the CDR3 is TGTGCCAGCAGTCCTCAGCGTCTAGCGGGTCGCAATGAGCAGTTCTTC. Translated, it gives CASSPQRLAGRNEQFF. This rearrangement joins TRBV2 to TRBJ2-1, with 8 nucleotides matching TRBD2. Looked up from germline, CDR1 is SNHLY and CDR2 is FYNNEI. The CDR3 contains 16 residues. V was clipped by 5 bases and J by 6 bases; unmatched bases: 12. Variable domain in full (rest from reference TRBV2 and TRBJ2-1): EPEVTQTPSHQVTQMGQEVILRCVPISNHLYFYWYRQILGQKVEFLVSFYNNEISEKSEIFDDQFSVERPDGSNFTLKIRSTKLEDSAMYFCASSPQRLAGRNEQFFGPGTRLTVL.

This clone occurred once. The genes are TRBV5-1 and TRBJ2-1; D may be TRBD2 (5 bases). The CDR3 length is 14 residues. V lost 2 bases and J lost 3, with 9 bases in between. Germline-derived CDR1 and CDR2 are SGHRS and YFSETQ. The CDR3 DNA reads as TGCGCCAGCAGCTTAACGGGAAACTACAATGAGCAGTTCTTC. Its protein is CASSLTGNYNEQFF.

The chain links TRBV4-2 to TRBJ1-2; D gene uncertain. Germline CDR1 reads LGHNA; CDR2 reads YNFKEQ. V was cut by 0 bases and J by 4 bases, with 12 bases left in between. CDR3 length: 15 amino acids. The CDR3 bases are TGTGCCAGCAGCCAAGATCCGGGGAAGAGCTATGGCTACACCTTC. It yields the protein CASSQDPGKSYGYTF.

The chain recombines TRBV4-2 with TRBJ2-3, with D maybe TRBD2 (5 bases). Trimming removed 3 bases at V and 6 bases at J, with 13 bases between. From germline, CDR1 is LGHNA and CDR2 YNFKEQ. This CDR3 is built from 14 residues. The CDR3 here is CASSQGSSGDTQYF. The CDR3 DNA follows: TGTGCCAGCAGCCAGGGCTCCTCGGGGGATACGCAGTATTTT.

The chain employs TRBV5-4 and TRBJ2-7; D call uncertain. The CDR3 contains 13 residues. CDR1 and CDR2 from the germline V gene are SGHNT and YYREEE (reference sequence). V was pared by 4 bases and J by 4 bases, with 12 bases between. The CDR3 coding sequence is TGTGCCAGCAGCCTCGGACGGCGGTACGAGCAGTACTTC. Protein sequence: CASSLGRRYEQYF.

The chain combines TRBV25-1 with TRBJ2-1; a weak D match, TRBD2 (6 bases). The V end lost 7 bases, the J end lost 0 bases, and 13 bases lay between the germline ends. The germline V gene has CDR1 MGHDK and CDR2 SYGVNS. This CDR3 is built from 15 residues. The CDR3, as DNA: TGTGCCAGCATGGAGGGCTCTGGCTCCTACAATGAGCAGTTCTTC. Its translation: CASMEGSGSYNEQFF. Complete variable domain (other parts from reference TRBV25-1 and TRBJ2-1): EADIYQTPRYLVIGTGKKITLECSQTMGHDKMYWYQQDPGMELHLIHYSYGVNSTEKGDLSSESTVSRIRTEHFPLTLESARPSHTSQYLCASMEGSGSYNEQFFGPGTRLTVL.

This CDR3 reads CSVRTGQAGNTIYF. CDR3 nucleotides: TGCAGCGTTCGGACAGGACAGGCTGGAAACACCATATATTTT. The J gene is TRBJ1-3, the V gene TRBV29-1; TRBD1 agrees at 7 bases. Germline V gene data show CDR1 as SQVTM and CDR2 as ANQGSEA. J was trimmed by 2 bases and V by 5 bases; bases with no gene match: 6. CDR3 length: 14 amino acids.

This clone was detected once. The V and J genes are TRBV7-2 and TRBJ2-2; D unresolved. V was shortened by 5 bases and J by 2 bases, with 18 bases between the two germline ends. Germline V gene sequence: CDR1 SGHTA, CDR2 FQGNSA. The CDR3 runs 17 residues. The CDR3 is CASSRSNRQTNTGELFF. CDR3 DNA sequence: TGTGCCAGCAGCCGTAGCAACAGACAAACCAACACCGGGGAGCTGTTTTTT.

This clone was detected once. CDR3 region: CASGRGPEAFF. In DNA form, the CDR3 reads TGTGCCAGCGGCCGAGGGCCTGAAGCTTTCTTT. The J gene is TRBJ1-1, the V gene TRBV9; D unclear. CDR3 length: 11 amino acids. Germline V gene sequence: CDR1 SGDLS, CDR2 YYNGEE. V shed 7 bases and J shed 6 bases, with 10 bases lying between them.

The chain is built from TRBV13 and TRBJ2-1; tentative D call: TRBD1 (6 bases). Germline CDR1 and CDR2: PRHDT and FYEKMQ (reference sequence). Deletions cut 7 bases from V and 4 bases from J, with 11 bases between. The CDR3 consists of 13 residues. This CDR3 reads CASNTDRYNEQFF. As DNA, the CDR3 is TGTGCCAGCAACACCGACAGGTACAATGAGCAGTTCTTC.

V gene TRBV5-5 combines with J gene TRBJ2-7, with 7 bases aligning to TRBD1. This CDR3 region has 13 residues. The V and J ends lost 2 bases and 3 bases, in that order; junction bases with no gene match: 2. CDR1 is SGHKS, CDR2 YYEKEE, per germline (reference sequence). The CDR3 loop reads CASSFWTGYEQYF. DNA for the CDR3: TGTGCCAGCAGCTTCTGGACAGGCTACGAGCAGTACTTC.

CDR3 residues: CASSRGTGLGYGYTF. The CDR3 bases are TGTGCCAGCAGCCGCGGGACAGGGTTGGGTTATGGCTACACCTTC. The chain employs TRBV4-2 and TRBJ1-2; 9 bases match TRBD1. Losses at the gene ends were 4 bases for V and 5 bases for J; bases not matched to a gene: 8. Germline lookup yields CDR1 LGHNA and CDR2 YNFKEQ. The CDR3 covers 15 residues.

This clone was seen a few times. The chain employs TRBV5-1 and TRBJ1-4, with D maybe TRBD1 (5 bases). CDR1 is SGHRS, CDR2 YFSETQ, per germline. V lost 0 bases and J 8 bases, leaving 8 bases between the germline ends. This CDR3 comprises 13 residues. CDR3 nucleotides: TGCGCCAGCAGCTTGGGGGGCGGAGAAAAACTGTTTTTT. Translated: CASSLGGGEKLFF.

Written as DNA, the CDR3 is TGCGCCAGCAGCTTGTCCAGCGGAGCCTACGAGCAGTACTTC. Its protein is CASSLSSGAYEQYF. The V call is TRBV5-1, the J call TRBJ2-7; possibly TRBD2 for D (5 bases). The CDR3 consists of 14 residues. The V and J ends lost 1 base and 2 bases respectively, with 10 bases between them. Germline V gives CDR1 SGHRS, CDR2 YFSETQ. Looking up the rest from reference TRBV5-1 and TRBJ2-7 gives the full variable domain: KAGVTQTPRYLIKTRGQQVTLSCSPISGHRSVSWYQQTPGQGLQFLFEYFSETQRNKGNFPGRFSGRQFSNSRSEMNVSTLELGDSALYLCASSLSSGAYEQYFGPGTRLTVT.

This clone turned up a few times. DNA for the CDR3: TGTGCCAGCAGCGGAAACACCATATATTTT. Its translation: CASSGNTIYF. V is TRBV9 and J is TRBJ1-3; D uncertain. The CDR3 has 10 amino acids. V was trimmed by 3 bases and J by 5 bases, leaving 0 bases between them. Per the germline V gene, CDR1 is SGDLS and CDR2 is YYNGEE.

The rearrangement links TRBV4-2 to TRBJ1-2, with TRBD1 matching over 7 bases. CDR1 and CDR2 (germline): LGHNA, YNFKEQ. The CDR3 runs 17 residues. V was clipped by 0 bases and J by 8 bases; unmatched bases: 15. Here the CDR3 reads CASSQDRQGRSPWGYTF. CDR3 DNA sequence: TGTGCCAGCAGCCAAGATCGACAGGGACGTTCACCATGGGGCTACACCTTC.

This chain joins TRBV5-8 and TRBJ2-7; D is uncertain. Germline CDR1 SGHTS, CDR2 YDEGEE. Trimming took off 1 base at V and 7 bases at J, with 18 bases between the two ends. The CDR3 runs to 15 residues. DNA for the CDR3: TGTGCCAGCAGCTTGATCGCAGGTCCATTGGGGGAGCAGTACTTC. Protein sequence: CASSLIAGPLGEQYF.

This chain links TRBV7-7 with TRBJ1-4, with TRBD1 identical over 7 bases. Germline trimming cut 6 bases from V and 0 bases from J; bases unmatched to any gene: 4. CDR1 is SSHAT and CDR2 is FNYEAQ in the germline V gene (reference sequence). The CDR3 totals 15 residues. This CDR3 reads CASSPGTATNEKLFF. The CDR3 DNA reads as TGTGCCAGCAGTCCTGGGACAGCAACTAATGAAAAACTGTTTTTT.